This TCR beta chain was sequenced in a study of blood T cells in healthy people across ages. On this clonotype: Its antigen is unidentified. At one of its ends the junction is not consistent with the germline gene, which may arise from a read error.

Aged about 6 to 95, donors were systemically healthy Caucasians from Russia. Using a J-beta primer mix together with a sample-barcoded 5' primer, a second PCR was run for roughly 6 to 12 cycles. A single record per CDR3 protein comes from TCRdb applying MiXCR to the 5' RACE reads. Altogether some 1.5 million distinct CDR3 sequences are present, roughly 27% being singletons, with the ten largest covering about 8%. Study-level findings and limits: Unsorted PBMC input precluded a conclusive naive versus antigen-experienced comparison. Among T cells, TCR beta diversity per million cells dropped roughly linearly as age rose. Investigators viewed diversity estimates from one million T cells as underestimates, the study reported.

The CDR3 extends over 14 amino acids. Looked up from germline, CDR1 is ENHRY and CDR2 is SYGVKD. The sample comprised blood. This clonotype was sampled from a woman aged 25-40 years in good health. V usage is TRBV10-3 and J usage is TRBJ2-5, with TRBD2 matching 8 bases. DNA for the CDR3: TGTGCCATTAGTGACGGGAGGGGGGTGGAGACCCAGTACTTC. Protein: CAISDGRGVETQYF.